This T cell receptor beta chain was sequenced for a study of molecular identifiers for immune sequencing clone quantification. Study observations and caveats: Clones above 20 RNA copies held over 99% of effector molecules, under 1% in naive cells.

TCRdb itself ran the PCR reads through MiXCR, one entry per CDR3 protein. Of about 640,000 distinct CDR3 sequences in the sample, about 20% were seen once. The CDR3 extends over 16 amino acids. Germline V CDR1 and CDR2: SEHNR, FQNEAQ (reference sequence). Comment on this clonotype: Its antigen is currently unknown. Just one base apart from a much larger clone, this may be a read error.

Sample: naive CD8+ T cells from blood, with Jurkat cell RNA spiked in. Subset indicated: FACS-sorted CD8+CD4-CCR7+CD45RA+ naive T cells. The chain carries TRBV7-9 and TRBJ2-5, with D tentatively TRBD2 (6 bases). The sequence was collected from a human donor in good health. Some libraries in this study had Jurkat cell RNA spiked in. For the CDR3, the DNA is TGTGCCAGCAGCTTAGAGCGGGTAGACAACCAAGAGACCCGGTACTTC. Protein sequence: CASSLERVDNQETRYF.